This T cell receptor beta chain was recovered during a study of CD8 T cells in Susac syndrome. The CDR3 is 18 amino acids. V gave up 0 bases and J gave up 2 bases, with 17 bases separating them. From germline, CDR1 is MGHRA and CDR2 YSYEKL. An input of about 0.5 to 1 ug of RNA was subjected to reverse transcription using random hexamers. It was immunoSEQ multiplex PCR that amplified TCR beta CDR3 across 54 Vbeta and 13 Jbeta. TCRdb re-derived calls from the immunoSEQ multiplex PCR reads in MiXCR, one entry per CDR3 protein. The sample yields some 130,000 distinct CDR3 sequences, 85% to 95% seen once. The material sequenced was CD8+ T cells from PBMCs. The chain employs TRBV4-1 and TRBJ2-1; perhaps TRBD2 as D (6 bases). The sequence was obtained from a human donor with Susac syndrome. The CDR3 sequence is CASSQDGWGTSAYNEQFF. Written as DNA, the CDR3 is TGCGCCAGCAGCCAAGACGGCTGGGGGACTTCCGCCTACAATGAGCAGTTCTTC.